The rows below give T cell receptor beta chains drawn from one sample of a study of shared clonotypes between healthy human individuals. The data were produced by immunoSEQ multiplex PCR, yet TCRdb's version contains in-frame clones alone and is incomplete. Of around 700,000 clones in the sample, approximately 79% are singletons; the top ten hold about 2%. The specimen was memory CD4+ T cells sorted from blood. These receptors originate from a woman in her 30s in good health. CDR3s include the opening cysteine and the closing phenylalanine or tryptophan. Fields, in order: D gene, V gene, clone size, J gene, CDR3 DNA, CDR3 protein. D genes are given only for firm matches. Expanded clones are given a class, and other clones once, few, many or no size at all.

d_call: TRBD2; v_call: TRBV27; clone_size: NA; j_call: TRBJ2-5; cdr3_nt: TGTGCCAGCAGTTTGCGGGGACTAGCGGGAGGACCTTCTGGGGAGACCCAGTACTTC; cdr3_aa: CASSLRGLAGGPSGETQYF
d_call: TRBD2; v_call: TRBV19; clone_size: NA; j_call: TRBJ2-3; cdr3_nt: TGTGCCAGTAGTATAGGGTTAGCGGGAGTGTCAGATACGCAGTATTTT; cdr3_aa: CASSIGLAGVSDTQYF
d_call: NA; v_call: TRBV28; clone_size: few; j_call: TRBJ2-5; cdr3_nt: TGTGCCAGCAGTCCCGAAGGGGGGCGGCAAGAGACCCAGTACTTC; cdr3_aa: CASSPEGGRQETQYF
d_call: NA; v_call: TRBV28; clone_size: NA; j_call: TRBJ1-4; cdr3_nt: TGTGCCAGCAGCATCCTCCCCCGCAGGGGAGATGAAAAACTGTTTTTT; cdr3_aa: CASSILPRRGDEKLFF
d_call: TRBD1; v_call: TRBV5-1; clone_size: NA; j_call: TRBJ1-4; cdr3_nt: TGCGCCAGCAGCTCAGGACAGGGTTTTGAAAAACTGTTTTTT; cdr3_aa: CASSSGQGFEKLFF
d_call: TRBD1; v_call: TRBV30; clone_size: once; j_call: TRBJ1-1; cdr3_nt: TGTGCCTGGAGGAGGGCCGGGACAGTGAACACTGAAGCTTTCTTT; cdr3_aa: CAWRRAGTVNTEAFF
d_call: TRBD2; v_call: TRBV27; clone_size: NA; j_call: TRBJ2-7; cdr3_nt: TGTGCCAGCAGACCACTTGGACTAGCGGGAGTACCCGTCGAGCAGTACTTC; cdr3_aa: CASRPLGLAGVPVEQYF
d_call: TRBD2; v_call: TRBV9; clone_size: NA; j_call: TRBJ2-1; cdr3_nt: TGTGCCAGCAGCGTAGGACTAGCGGGGAACAATGAGCAGTTCTTC; cdr3_aa: CASSVGLAGNNEQFF
d_call: NA; v_call: TRBV5-4; clone_size: NA; j_call: TRBJ2-6; cdr3_nt: TGTGCCAGCAGCTGGGAGGGGGCGCGTGGGGCCAACGTCCTGACTTTC; cdr3_aa: CASSWEGARGANVLTF
d_call: NA; v_call: TRBV28; clone_size: NA; j_call: TRBJ1-5; cdr3_nt: TGTGCCAGCGGACTCGGGAAGGGATTTGAGCCCCAGCATTTT; cdr3_aa: CASGLGKGFEPQHF
d_call: TRBD1; v_call: TRBV28; clone_size: few; j_call: TRBJ1-4; cdr3_nt: TGTGCCAGCAGTTGGGACAGGTGGGCAACTAATGAAAAACTGTTTTTT; cdr3_aa: CASSWDRWATNEKLFF
d_call: TRBD1; v_call: TRBV18; clone_size: once; j_call: TRBJ1-3; cdr3_nt: TGTGCCAGCTCCACAGGGGCTGGAAACACCATATATTTT; cdr3_aa: CASSTGAGNTIYF
d_call: NA; v_call: TRBV2; clone_size: many; j_call: TRBJ2-1; cdr3_nt: TGTGCCAGCAGTGACCGACTATCTTTTCATGAGCAGTTCTTC; cdr3_aa: CASSDRLSFHEQFF
d_call: TRBD1; v_call: TRBV2; clone_size: NA; j_call: TRBJ1-1; cdr3_nt: TGTGCCAGCAGTCAAACGGGACAGGGGGGAACTGAAGCTTTCTTT; cdr3_aa: CASSQTGQGGTEAFF
d_call: NA; v_call: TRBV6-1; clone_size: NA; j_call: TRBJ2-7; cdr3_nt: TGTGCCAGCGCATCGGAGGGCGGATTTGCGGAGCAGTACTTC; cdr3_aa: CASASEGGFAEQYF
d_call: TRBD1; v_call: TRBV6-5; clone_size: NA; j_call: TRBJ1-2; cdr3_nt: TGTGCCAGCAGACCACAAACCACAGGGGACTATGGCTACACCTTC; cdr3_aa: CASRPQTTGDYGYTF
d_call: NA; v_call: TRBV9; clone_size: few; j_call: TRBJ1-1; cdr3_nt: TGTGCCAGCAGCGTAGTAGGTGGGATGAACACTGAAGCTTTCTTT; cdr3_aa: CASSVVGGMNTEAFF
d_call: TRBD2; v_call: TRBV5-6; clone_size: once; j_call: TRBJ2-7; cdr3_nt: TGTGCCAGCAGCTCCGGGACTAGCGGGAGGATTCCCTACGAGCAGTACTTC; cdr3_aa: CASSSGTSGRIPYEQYF
d_call: NA; v_call: TRBV7-2; clone_size: NA; j_call: TRBJ1-5; cdr3_nt: TGTGCCAGCAGCTTGGGGAGGGTTTCGGCCCAGCATTTT; cdr3_aa: CASSLGRVSAQHF
d_call: NA; v_call: TRBV25-1; clone_size: few; j_call: TRBJ2-3; cdr3_nt: TGTGCCAGCAGTGAAGGGGGCACAGATACGCAGTATTTT; cdr3_aa: CASSEGGTDTQYF
d_call: TRBD2; v_call: TRBV25-1; clone_size: NA; j_call: TRBJ2-1; cdr3_nt: TGTGCCAGCAGTGAATTTAGCGGGAGGATCCACAATGAGCAGTTCTTC; cdr3_aa: CASSEFSGRIHNEQFF
d_call: NA; v_call: TRBV9; clone_size: NA; j_call: TRBJ2-1; cdr3_nt: TGTGCCAGCTCTCAGGGGGGAGGCGGGAGGAATGAGCAGTTCTTC; cdr3_aa: CASSQGGGGRNEQFF
d_call: NA; v_call: TRBV10-1; clone_size: few; j_call: TRBJ2-7; cdr3_nt: TGCGCCAGAATCAGGGGAGAGCAGTACTTC; cdr3_aa: CARIRGEQYF
d_call: NA; v_call: TRBV9; clone_size: NA; j_call: TRBJ2-1; cdr3_nt: TGTGCCAGCAGCGTAGGGTGGACGGACTACAATGAGCAGTTCTTC; cdr3_aa: CASSVGWTDYNEQFF
d_call: TRBD1; v_call: TRBV27; clone_size: NA; j_call: TRBJ2-7; cdr3_nt: TGTGCCAGCAGTCACCAGGGGGCCGGCGAGCAGTACTTC; cdr3_aa: CASSHQGAGEQYF
d_call: NA; v_call: TRBV2; clone_size: many; j_call: TRBJ2-4; cdr3_nt: TGTGCCAGCCGCGCGGTCGGCGAAAACATTCAGTACTTC; cdr3_aa: CASRAVGENIQYF
d_call: NA; v_call: TRBV28; clone_size: once; j_call: TRBJ2-1; cdr3_nt: TGTGCCAGCAGCACCCCGGGACCCCCGAGCGCGGTCTTC; cdr3_aa: CASSTPGPPSAVF
d_call: TRBD1; v_call: TRBV11-2; clone_size: NA; j_call: TRBJ1-1; cdr3_nt: TGTGCCAGCAGCTTAGGGACAGGGGGTTCTACTGAAGCTTTCTTT; cdr3_aa: CASSLGTGGSTEAFF
d_call: TRBD1; v_call: TRBV28; clone_size: NA; j_call: TRBJ2-7; cdr3_nt: TGTGCCAGCAGCGCGCCGGGGACAGGGGTGGGCGAGCAGTACTTC; cdr3_aa: CASSAPGTGVGEQYF
d_call: NA; v_call: TRBV29-1; clone_size: once; j_call: TRBJ1-2; cdr3_nt: TGCAGCGTTGACAGAGATGGCTACACCTTC; cdr3_aa: CSVDRDGYTF
d_call: TRBD2; v_call: TRBV5-1; clone_size: NA; j_call: TRBJ2-6; cdr3_nt: TGCGCCAGCAGCTTGGAGGGACTAGCAGCTGGGGCCAACGTCCTGACTTTC; cdr3_aa: CASSLEGLAAGANVLTF
d_call: TRBD2; v_call: TRBV5-4; clone_size: few; j_call: TRBJ2-1; cdr3_nt: TGTGCCAGCAGCCCTGGACTAGAAAGGTACAATGAGCAGTTCTTC; cdr3_aa: CASSPGLERYNEQFF
d_call: NA; v_call: TRBV4-2; clone_size: NA; j_call: TRBJ1-3; cdr3_nt: TGTGCCAGCAGCCAAGAGAGTAGGGGTCTAATCGGAAACACCATATATTTT; cdr3_aa: CASSQESRGLIGNTIYF
d_call: NA; v_call: TRBV18; clone_size: NA; j_call: TRBJ1-2; cdr3_nt: TGTGCCAGCTCACCCGACGCGAACAGGGGCTACACCTTC; cdr3_aa: CASSPDANRGYTF
d_call: NA; v_call: TRBV5-1; clone_size: NA; j_call: TRBJ2-1; cdr3_nt: TGCGCCAGCAGCTTTCTTCGGACGGGACGGGATGAGCAGTTCTTC; cdr3_aa: CASSFLRTGRDEQFF
d_call: NA; v_call: TRBV11-2; clone_size: NA; j_call: TRBJ2-7; cdr3_nt: TGTGCCAGCAGCAGTGACCGGTTCCTAGAGCAGTACTTC; cdr3_aa: CASSSDRFLEQYF
d_call: TRBD2; v_call: TRBV9; clone_size: few; j_call: TRBJ2-1; cdr3_nt: TGTGCCAGCAGCCCCTGGGGGGAGGGCCGCGAGCAGTTCTTC; cdr3_aa: CASSPWGEGREQFF
d_call: TRBD2; v_call: TRBV2; clone_size: NA; j_call: TRBJ2-7; cdr3_nt: TGTGCCAGCAGTGCCTGGGCGGGAGAATACTTC; cdr3_aa: CASSAWAGEYF
d_call: TRBD1; v_call: TRBV7-9; clone_size: NA; j_call: TRBJ2-7; cdr3_nt: TGTGCCAGCAGCGGGCGGGGTGGACAGGGGATCGGGGAGCAGTACTTC; cdr3_aa: CASSGRGGQGIGEQYF
d_call: NA; v_call: TRBV4-2; clone_size: few; j_call: TRBJ1-5; cdr3_nt: TGTGCCAGCAGCCAAAATGGGCAAGGCTATAGCAATCAGCCCCAGCATTTT; cdr3_aa: CASSQNGQGYSNQPQHF
d_call: NA; v_call: TRBV9; clone_size: NA; j_call: TRBJ2-1; cdr3_nt: TGTGCCAGTTCCCGGGAGAGAGGGGGGAATGAGCAGTTCTTC; cdr3_aa: CASSRERGGNEQFF
d_call: TRBD1; v_call: TRBV19; clone_size: NA; j_call: TRBJ2-2; cdr3_nt: TGTGCCAGTAGGACCGGGACAGGGGGAACCGGGGAGCTGTTTTTT; cdr3_aa: CASRTGTGGTGELFF
d_call: NA; v_call: TRBV27; clone_size: NA; j_call: TRBJ2-7; cdr3_nt: TGTGCCAGCACCGCCGGGACGGGCCACGAGCAGTACTTC; cdr3_aa: CASTAGTGHEQYF
d_call: NA; v_call: TRBV9; clone_size: NA; j_call: TRBJ1-3; cdr3_nt: TGTGCCAGCAGCCCACCGCCAGGGCGACCCGGAAACACCATATATTTT; cdr3_aa: CASSPPPGRPGNTIYF
d_call: TRBD2; v_call: TRBV4-1; clone_size: NA; j_call: TRBJ2-1; cdr3_nt: TGCGCCAGCAGCCAAGATCCCCTTAAGCGGGATATCTACAATGAGCAGTTCTTC; cdr3_aa: CASSQDPLKRDIYNEQFF
d_call: TRBD2; v_call: TRBV7-9; clone_size: NA; j_call: TRBJ2-5; cdr3_nt: TGTGCCAGCAGCCGGTTGGGGACTAGCGGGAGATCGGAGACCCAGTACTTC; cdr3_aa: CASSRLGTSGRSETQYF
d_call: NA; v_call: TRBV29-1; clone_size: NA; j_call: TRBJ2-7; cdr3_nt: TGCAGCGCCACCGGGACAAACGTCCACGAGCAGTACTTC; cdr3_aa: CSATGTNVHEQYF
d_call: NA; v_call: TRBV7-8; clone_size: few; j_call: TRBJ1-5; cdr3_nt: TGTGCCAGCAGTGGTTCAGGGGGCAATCAGCCCCAGCATTTT; cdr3_aa: CASSGSGGNQPQHF
d_call: NA; v_call: TRBV30; clone_size: NA; j_call: TRBJ2-5; cdr3_nt: TGTGCCTGGAGTAGGGGCAGTGCTGAGACCCAGTACTTC; cdr3_aa: CAWSRGSAETQYF
d_call: NA; v_call: TRBV4-1; clone_size: few; j_call: TRBJ1-5; cdr3_nt: TGCGCCAGCAGCCAAGTAGTTACGGCCGATCAGCCCCAGCATTTT; cdr3_aa: CASSQVVTADQPQHF
d_call: NA; v_call: TRBV19; clone_size: NA; j_call: TRBJ1-4; cdr3_nt: TGTGCCAGTAGCGATACAACTAATGAAAAACTGTTTTTT; cdr3_aa: CASSDTTNEKLFF
d_call: TRBD1; v_call: TRBV6-1; clone_size: once; j_call: TRBJ2-1; cdr3_nt: TGTGCCAGCAGTGAAGGGGTAGGACAGGCCAATGAGCAGTTCTTC; cdr3_aa: CASSEGVGQANEQFF
d_call: NA; v_call: TRBV21-1; clone_size: NA; j_call: TRBJ1-4; cdr3_nt: TGTGCCAGCAGCAAAGATCGGCCGGAAGTTAATGAAAAACTGTTTTTT; cdr3_aa: CASSKDRPEVNEKLFF
d_call: NA; v_call: TRBV6-1; clone_size: NA; j_call: TRBJ2-7; cdr3_nt: TGTGCCAGCAGGACCCTCTCCAAGAGCTACGAGCAGTACTTC; cdr3_aa: CASRTLSKSYEQYF
d_call: NA; v_call: TRBV28; clone_size: NA; j_call: TRBJ2-2; cdr3_nt: TGTGCCACCGGTGAGCCTACCGGGGAGCTGTTTTTT; cdr3_aa: CATGEPTGELFF